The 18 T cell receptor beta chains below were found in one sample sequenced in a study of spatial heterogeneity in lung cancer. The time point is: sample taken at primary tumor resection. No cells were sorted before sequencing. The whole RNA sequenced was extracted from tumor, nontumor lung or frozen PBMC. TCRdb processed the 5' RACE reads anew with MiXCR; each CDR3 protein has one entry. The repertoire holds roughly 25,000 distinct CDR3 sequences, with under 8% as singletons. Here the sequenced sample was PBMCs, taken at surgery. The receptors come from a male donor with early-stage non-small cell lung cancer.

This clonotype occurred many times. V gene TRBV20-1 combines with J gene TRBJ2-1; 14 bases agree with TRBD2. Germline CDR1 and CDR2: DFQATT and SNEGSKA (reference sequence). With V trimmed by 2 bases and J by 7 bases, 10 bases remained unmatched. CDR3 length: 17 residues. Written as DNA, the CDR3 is TGCAGTGCTAGATCCCCGGGACTAGCGGGAGCTGGGAATGAGCAGTTCTTC. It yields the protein CSARSPGLAGAGNEQFF.

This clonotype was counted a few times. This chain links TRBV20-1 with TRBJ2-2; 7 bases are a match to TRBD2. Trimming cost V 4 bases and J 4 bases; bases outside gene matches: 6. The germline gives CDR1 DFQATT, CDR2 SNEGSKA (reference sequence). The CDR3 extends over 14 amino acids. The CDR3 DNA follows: TGCAGTGCTACCCTGGGGGGGGGCACCGGGGAGCTGTTTTTT. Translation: CSATLGGGTGELFF.

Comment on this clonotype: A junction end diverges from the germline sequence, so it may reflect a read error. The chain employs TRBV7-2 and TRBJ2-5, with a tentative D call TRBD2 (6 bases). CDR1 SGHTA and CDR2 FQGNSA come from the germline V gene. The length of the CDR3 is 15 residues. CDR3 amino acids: CASSPKRATQGTQYF. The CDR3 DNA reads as TGTGCCAGCAGTCCAAAGCGGGCCACCCAAGGGACCCAGTACTTC.

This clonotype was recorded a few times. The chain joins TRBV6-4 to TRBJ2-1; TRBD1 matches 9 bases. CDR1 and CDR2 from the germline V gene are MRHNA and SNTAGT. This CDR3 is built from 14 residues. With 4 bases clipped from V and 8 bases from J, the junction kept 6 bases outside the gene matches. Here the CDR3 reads CASSVGQGSDEQFF. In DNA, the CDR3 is TGTGCCAGCAGTGTTGGACAGGGGTCTGATGAGCAGTTCTTC.

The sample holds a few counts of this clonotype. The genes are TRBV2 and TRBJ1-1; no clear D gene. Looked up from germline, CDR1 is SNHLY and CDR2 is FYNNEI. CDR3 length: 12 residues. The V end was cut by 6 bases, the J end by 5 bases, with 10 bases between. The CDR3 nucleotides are TGTGCCAGCAGGGGGAAAGGAACTGAAGCTTTCTTT. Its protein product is CASRGKGTEAFF. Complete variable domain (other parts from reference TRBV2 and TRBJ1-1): EPEVTQTPSHQVTQMGQEVILRCVPISNHLYFYWYRQILGQKVEFLVSFYNNEISEKSEIFDDQFSVERPDGSNFTLKIRSTKLEDSAMYFCASRGKGTEAFFGQGTRLTVV.

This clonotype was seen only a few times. The CDR3 protein is CASSSFSGSTDTQYF. Written as DNA, the CDR3 is TGTGCCAGCAGTTCCTTTAGCGGGAGCACAGATACGCAGTATTTT. The chain carries TRBV27 and TRBJ2-3, with 7 bases fitting TRBD2. The CDR3 runs to 15 residues. V was clipped by 4 bases and J by 0 bases; unmatched bases: 4. CDR1 MNHEY and CDR2 SMNVEV come from the germline V gene (reference sequence).

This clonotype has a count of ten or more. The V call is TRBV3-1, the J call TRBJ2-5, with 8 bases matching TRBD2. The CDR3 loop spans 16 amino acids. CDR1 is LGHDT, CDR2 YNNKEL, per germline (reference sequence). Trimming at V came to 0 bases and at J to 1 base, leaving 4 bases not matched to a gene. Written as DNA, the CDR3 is TGTGCCAGCAGCCAAGAACTTACTAGCGGCCAAGAGACCCAGTACTTC. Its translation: CASSQELTSGQETQYF.

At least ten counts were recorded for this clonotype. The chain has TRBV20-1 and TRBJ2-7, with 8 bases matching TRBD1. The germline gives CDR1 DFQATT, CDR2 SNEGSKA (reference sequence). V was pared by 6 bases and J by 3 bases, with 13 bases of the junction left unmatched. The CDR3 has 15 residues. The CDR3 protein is CSARDRRAPNYEQYF. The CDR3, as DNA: TGCAGTGCCAGGGACAGGAGGGCCCCCAACTACGAGCAGTACTTC.

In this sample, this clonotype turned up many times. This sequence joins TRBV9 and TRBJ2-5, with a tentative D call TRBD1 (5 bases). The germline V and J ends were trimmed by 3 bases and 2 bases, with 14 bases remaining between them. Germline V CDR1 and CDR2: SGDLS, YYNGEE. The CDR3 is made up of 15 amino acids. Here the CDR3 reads CASSARWTSQETQYF. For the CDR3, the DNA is TGTGCCAGCAGCGCACGATGGACATCTCAAGAGACCCAGTACTTC.

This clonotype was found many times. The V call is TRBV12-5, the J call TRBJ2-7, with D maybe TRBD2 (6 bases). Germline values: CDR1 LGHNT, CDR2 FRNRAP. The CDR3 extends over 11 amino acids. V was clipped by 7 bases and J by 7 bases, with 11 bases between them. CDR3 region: CASALREEQYF. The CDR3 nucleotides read TGTGCTAGTGCCCTCCGGGAGGAGCAGTACTTC. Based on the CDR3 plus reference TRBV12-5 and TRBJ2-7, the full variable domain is DARVTQTPRHKVTEMGQEVTMRCQPILGHNTVFWYRQTMMQGLELLAYFRNRAPLDDSGMPKDRFSAEMPDATLATLKIQPSEPRDSAVYFCASALREEQYFGPGTRLTVT.

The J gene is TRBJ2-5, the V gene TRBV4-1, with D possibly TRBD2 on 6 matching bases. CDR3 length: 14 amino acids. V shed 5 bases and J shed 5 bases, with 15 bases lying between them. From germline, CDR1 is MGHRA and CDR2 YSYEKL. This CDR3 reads CASSSSLASETQYF. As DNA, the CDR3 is TGCGCCAGCAGCTCGTCTCTAGCGTCGGAGACCCAGTACTTC.

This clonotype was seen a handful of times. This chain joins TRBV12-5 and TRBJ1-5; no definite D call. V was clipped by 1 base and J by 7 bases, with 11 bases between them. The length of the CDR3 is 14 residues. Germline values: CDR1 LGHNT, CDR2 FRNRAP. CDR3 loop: CASGLAGVWQPQHF. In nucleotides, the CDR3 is TGTGCTAGTGGTTTGGCGGGTGTTTGGCAGCCCCAGCATTTT.

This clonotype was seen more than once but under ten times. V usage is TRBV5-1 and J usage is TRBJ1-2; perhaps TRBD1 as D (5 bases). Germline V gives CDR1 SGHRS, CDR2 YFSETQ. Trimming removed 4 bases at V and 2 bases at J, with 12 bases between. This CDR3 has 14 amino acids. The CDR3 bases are TGCGCCAGCAGCCCCACCCAGGGAAACTATGGCTACACCTTC. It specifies CASSPTQGNYGYTF. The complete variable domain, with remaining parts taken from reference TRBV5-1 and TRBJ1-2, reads KAGVTQTPRYLIKTRGQQVTLSCSPISGHRSVSWYQQTPGQGLQFLFEYFSETQRNKGNFPGRFSGRQFSNSRSEMNVSTLELGDSALYLCASSPTQGNYGYTFGSGTRLTVV.

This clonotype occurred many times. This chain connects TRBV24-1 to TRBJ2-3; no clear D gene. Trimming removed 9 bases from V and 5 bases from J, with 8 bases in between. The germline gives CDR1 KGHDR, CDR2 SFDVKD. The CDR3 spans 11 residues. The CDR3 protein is CATSRRDTQYF. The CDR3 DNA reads TGTGCCACCTCCCGAAGAGATACGCAGTATTTT.

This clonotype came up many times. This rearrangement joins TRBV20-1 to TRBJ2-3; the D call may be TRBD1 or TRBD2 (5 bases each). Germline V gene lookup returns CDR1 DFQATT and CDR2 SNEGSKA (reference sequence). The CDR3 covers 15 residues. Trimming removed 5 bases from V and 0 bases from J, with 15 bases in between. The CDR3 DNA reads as TGCAGTGCTCAACCCGGTTGGGACAGCACAGATACGCAGTATTTT. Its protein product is CSAQPGWDSTDTQYF.

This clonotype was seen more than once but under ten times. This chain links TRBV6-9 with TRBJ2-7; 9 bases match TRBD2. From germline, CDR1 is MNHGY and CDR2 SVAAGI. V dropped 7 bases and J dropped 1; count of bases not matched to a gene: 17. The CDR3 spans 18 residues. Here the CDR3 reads CASMAHTILAGISYEQYV. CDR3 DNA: TGTGCCAGCATGGCCCATACGATTCTAGCGGGGATTTCCTACGAGCAGTACGTC.

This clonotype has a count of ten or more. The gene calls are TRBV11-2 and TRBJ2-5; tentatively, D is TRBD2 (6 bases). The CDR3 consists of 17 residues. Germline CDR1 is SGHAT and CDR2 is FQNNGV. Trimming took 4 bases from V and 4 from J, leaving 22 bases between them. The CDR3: CASSWEPGLTPGETQYF. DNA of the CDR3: TGTGCCAGCAGCTGGGAACCGGGACTCACACCGGGAGAGACCCAGTACTTC.

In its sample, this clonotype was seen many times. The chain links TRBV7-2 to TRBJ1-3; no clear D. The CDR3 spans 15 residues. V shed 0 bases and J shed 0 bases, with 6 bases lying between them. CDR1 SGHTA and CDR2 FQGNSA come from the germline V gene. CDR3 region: CASSLAGSSGNTIYF. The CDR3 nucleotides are TGTGCCAGCAGCTTAGCGGGTAGCTCTGGAAACACCATATATTTT.